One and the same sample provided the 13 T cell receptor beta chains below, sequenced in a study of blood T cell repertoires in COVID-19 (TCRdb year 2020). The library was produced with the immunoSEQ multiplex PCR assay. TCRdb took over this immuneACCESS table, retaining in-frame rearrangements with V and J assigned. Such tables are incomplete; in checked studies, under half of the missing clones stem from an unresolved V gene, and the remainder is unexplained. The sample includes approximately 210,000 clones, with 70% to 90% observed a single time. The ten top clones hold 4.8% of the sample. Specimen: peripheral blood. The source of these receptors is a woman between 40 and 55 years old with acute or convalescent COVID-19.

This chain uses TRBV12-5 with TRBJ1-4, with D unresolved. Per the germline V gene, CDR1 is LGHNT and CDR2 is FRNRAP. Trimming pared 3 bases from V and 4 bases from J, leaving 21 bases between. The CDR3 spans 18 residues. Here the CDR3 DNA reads TGTGCTAGTGGTTTTTCGGGAGGCCGTCGGAGCGATAATGAAAAACTGTTTTTT. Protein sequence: CASGFSGGRRSDNEKLFF.

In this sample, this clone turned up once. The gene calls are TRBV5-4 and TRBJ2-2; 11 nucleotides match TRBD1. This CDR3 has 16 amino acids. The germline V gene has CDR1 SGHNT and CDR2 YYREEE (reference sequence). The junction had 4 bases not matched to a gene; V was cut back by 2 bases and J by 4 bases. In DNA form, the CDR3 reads TGTGCCAGCAGCTTTCCGGGACAGGGGGGCACCGGGGAGCTGTTTTTT. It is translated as CASSFPGQGGTGELFF. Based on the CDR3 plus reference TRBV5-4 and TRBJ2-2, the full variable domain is ETGVTQSPTHLIKTRGQQVTLRCSSQSGHNTVSWYQQALGQGPQFIFQYYREEENGRGNFPPRFSGLQFPNYSSELNVNALELDDSALYLCASSFPGQGGTGELFFGEGSRLTVL.

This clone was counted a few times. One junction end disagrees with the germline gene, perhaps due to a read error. The CDR3 bases are TGTGCCAGCACCCCCCCGATGGACAGACGGAACCACTTC. Encoded protein: CASTPPMDRRNHF. The chain recombines TRBV11-2 with TRBJ2-5; tentatively, D is TRBD1 (6 bases). Germline values: CDR1 SGHAT, CDR2 FQNNGV. The CDR3 covers 13 residues.

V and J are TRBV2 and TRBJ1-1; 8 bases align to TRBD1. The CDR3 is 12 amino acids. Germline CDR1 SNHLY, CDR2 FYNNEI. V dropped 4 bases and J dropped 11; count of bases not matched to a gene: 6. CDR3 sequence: CASSVQGGTAFF. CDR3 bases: TGTGCCAGCAGTGTACAGGGGGGGACGGCTTTCTTT.

The CDR3 coding sequence is TGTGCCAGCAGCACAACCGGGACAGGGCCGTCTGAAGCTTTCTTT. This encodes CASSTTGTGPSEAFF. V and J are TRBV11-2 and TRBJ1-1, with TRBD1 matching 9 bases. Germline CDR1 and CDR2: SGHAT and FQNNGV. J was trimmed by 6 bases and V by 5 bases; bases with no gene match: 10. This CDR3 is 15 amino acids long.

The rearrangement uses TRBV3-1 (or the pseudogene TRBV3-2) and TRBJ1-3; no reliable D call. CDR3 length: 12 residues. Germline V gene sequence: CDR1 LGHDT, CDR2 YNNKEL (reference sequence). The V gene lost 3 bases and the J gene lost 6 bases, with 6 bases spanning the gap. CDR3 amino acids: CASSQRENTIYF. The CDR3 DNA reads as TGTGCCAGCAGCCAGAGGGAAAACACCATATATTTT.

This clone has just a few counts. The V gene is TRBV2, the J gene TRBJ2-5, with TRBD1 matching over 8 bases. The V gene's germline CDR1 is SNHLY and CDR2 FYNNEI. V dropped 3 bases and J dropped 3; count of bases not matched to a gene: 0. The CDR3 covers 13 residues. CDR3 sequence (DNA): TGTGCCAGCAGTGAGGACAGGGAAGAGACCCAGTACTTC. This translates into CASSEDREETQYF.

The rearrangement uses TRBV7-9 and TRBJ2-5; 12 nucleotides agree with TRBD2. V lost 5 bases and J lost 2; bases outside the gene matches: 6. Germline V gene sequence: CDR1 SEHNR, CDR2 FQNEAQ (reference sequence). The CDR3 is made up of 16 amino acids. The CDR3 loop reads CASSQGLAGSQETQYF. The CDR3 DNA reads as TGTGCCAGCAGCCAGGGACTAGCGGGCAGTCAAGAGACCCAGTACTTC.

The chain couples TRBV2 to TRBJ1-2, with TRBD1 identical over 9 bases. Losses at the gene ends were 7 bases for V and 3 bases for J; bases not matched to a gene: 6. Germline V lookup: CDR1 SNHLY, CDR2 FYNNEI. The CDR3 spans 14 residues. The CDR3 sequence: CASNGQGSYYGYTF. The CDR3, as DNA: TGTGCCAGCAACGGACAGGGGTCTTACTATGGCTACACCTTC.

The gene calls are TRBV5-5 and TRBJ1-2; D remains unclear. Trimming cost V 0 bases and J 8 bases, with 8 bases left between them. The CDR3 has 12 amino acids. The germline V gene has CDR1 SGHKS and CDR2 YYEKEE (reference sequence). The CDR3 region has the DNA TGTGCCAGCAGCTTGGGAATGCGAGGCTACACCTTC. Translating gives CASSLGMRGYTF.

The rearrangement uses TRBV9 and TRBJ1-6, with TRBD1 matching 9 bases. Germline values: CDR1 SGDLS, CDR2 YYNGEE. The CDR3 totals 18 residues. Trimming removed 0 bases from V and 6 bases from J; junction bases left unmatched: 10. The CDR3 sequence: CASSVEESRGQGNSPLHF. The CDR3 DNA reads TGTGCCAGCAGCGTAGAGGAGAGTAGGGGACAGGGTAATTCACCCCTCCACTTT.

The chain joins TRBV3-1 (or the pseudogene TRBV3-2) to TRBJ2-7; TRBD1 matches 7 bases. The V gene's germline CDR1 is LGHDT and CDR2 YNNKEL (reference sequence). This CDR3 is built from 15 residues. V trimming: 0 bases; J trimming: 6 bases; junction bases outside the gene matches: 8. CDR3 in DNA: TGTGCCAGCAGCCAAGATCTACAGGGGAGCCGCGAGCAGTACGTC. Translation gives CASSQDLQGSREQYV.

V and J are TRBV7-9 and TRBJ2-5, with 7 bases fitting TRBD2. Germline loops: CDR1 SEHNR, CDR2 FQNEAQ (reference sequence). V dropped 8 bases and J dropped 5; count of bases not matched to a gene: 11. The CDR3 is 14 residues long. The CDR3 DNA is TGTGCCAGCCAGGGCATTCCCGGGGGGGAGACCCAGTACTTC. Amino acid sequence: CASQGIPGGETQYF.